The rows below give T cell receptor beta chains drawn from one sample of a study of T cells in Graves' hyperthyroidism and ophthalmopathy. TCRdb reanalysed the multiplex PCR reads using MiXCR and keeps one entry per CDR3 protein. Of 600,000 to 750,000 distinct CDR3 sequences listed, roughly 17% are singletons. Sequences were obtained from blood. These receptors all come from a man aged 45 to 65 with Graves' hyperthyroidism. The CDR3 runs from the conserved cysteine through the conserved F or W.

v_call	cdr3_aa
TRBV14	CASSLEAVNYGYTF
TRBV6-2/TRBV6-3	CASSKGTGELFF
TRBV19	CASSLAGTSGDNEQFF
TRBV28	CASSKTWENQPQHF
TRBV14	CASSQAGGGGIAEAFF
TRBV3-1	CASSGRGPYVAFF
TRBV18	CASSPDPNQETQYF
TRBV28	CASSSEAGVGNQPQHF
TRBV2	CASIQMVHSTSTDTQYF
TRBV10-2	CASLEDRSAYEQYF
TRBV19	CASSTGLGSYNEQFF
TRBV19	CASSTQGPNQPQHF
TRBV7-2	CASSFRQPVLGPQHF
TRBV30	CAWRAGVNTGELFF
TRBV2	CASSEGTKGEQFF
TRBV5-1	CASSSGQGGETQYF
TRBV11-2	CASSPLTSVDEQFF
TRBV7-3	CASSLSAGGPITGDTQYF
TRBV7-2	CASSLVGQGYNEQFF
TRBV6-5	CASSYPRGENSNQPQHF
TRBV29-1	CSVKTGAGRSYNEQFF
TRBV6-2/TRBV6-3	CASSSGSETQYF
TRBV28	CASSLHRTISSNQPQHF
TRBV11-3	CASSRNIGTGGTGELFF
TRBV19	CASSWGRQETQYF
TRBV19	CASSGTKGQPQHF
TRBV27	CASSPRGNSPLHF
TRBV7-8	CASSLVRIGDQPQHF
TRBV6-5	CASSYADGGGTEAFF
TRBV5-1	CASSSLMGETQYF
TRBV7-2	CASSQGLAGGETQYF
TRBV3-1	CASSRGQQQETQYF
TRBV6-2/TRBV6-3	CASSYRGRRDAKNIQYF
TRBV28	CASNMVLNTEAFF
TRBV20-1	CSAGDSGNTEAFF
TRBV7-2	CASSLMGGASTDTRYF
TRBV2	CASSYRGRNTEAFF
TRBV28	CASSSAGTSVSRPAKNIQYF
TRBV20-1	CSAARSGRLNEQFF
TRBV15	CATSRDGGLAGMISTDTQYF
TRBV12-5	CASGLLIPGQSSTDTQYF
TRBV7-2	CASVYGQAYNEQFF
TRBV6-1	CASSISGGWEQYF
TRBV6-2/TRBV6-3	CASRSSGQETQYF
TRBV2	CASSEVRETQYF
TRBV7-2	CASSLSTGLDEQYF
TRBV11-3	CASSLLTGEGYYEQYF
TRBV7-2	CASSLARDDIQYF
TRBV11-2	CASSPRAGHGVTNEHFF